The 4 T cell receptor beta chains below all came from one sample that was sequenced in a study of blood T cell repertoires in COVID-19. TCRdb keeps only in-frame clones here, not all; method: immunoSEQ multiplex PCR. Altogether roughly 50,000 clones are present, roughly 81% being singletons, with the ten largest covering around 5.3%. The sample taken for sequencing was peripheral blood. The receptors stem from a woman aged 55-69 years with acute or convalescent COVID-19.

The gene calls are TRBV7-9 and TRBJ1-2, with 9 nucleotides matching TRBD1. Germline lookup yields CDR1 SEHNR and CDR2 FQNEAQ (reference sequence). CDR3 length: 14 amino acids. The V and J ends lost 5 bases and 4 bases, in that order; junction bases with no gene match: 5. The CDR3 loop reads CASSTGTGSYGYTF. The CDR3 nucleotides are TGTGCCAGCAGCACCGGGACAGGGTCCTATGGCTACACCTTC.

The V gene is TRBV14, the J gene TRBJ2-1; 9 bases fit TRBD2. The CDR3 is 17 amino acids. Germline CDR1 and CDR2: SGHDN and FVKESK. The V and J ends lost 4 bases and 0 bases, in that order; junction bases with no gene match: 7. CDR3 sequence reads: CASSPFSGSSSYNEQFF. CDR3 DNA sequence: TGTGCCAGCAGCCCATTTAGCGGGAGTAGCTCCTACAATGAGCAGTTCTTC.

The chain carries TRBV6-1 and TRBJ1-2; 8 bases are a match to TRBD1. Trimming cost V 0 bases and J 3 bases; bases outside gene matches: 3. This CDR3 spans 15 amino acids. CDR1 MNHNS and CDR2 SASEGT come from the germline V gene. DNA for the CDR3: TGTGCCAGCAGTGAAGCCAACAGGGGGGACTATGGCTACACCTTC. Residues: CASSEANRGDYGYTF.

This chain joins TRBV6-2 or TRBV6-3 and TRBJ2-1; 7 nucleotides align to TRBD1. CDR3 length equals 12 residues. Germline V CDR1 and CDR2: MNHEY, SVGEGT. V lost 5 bases and J lost 13; bases outside the gene matches: 8. Written as DNA, the CDR3 is TGTGCCAGCAGTCGGGGACAGCCAGTACAGTTCTTC. Its translation: CASSRGQPVQFF.